One sample yielded the 29 T cell receptor beta chains listed below, sequenced in a study of T cell changes during pregnancy in multiple sclerosis. Clones were read by immunoSEQ multiplex PCR, and TCRdb kept only the in-frame ones, dropping some. The profile shows 65,000 to 95,000 clones, under 95% of them singletons. Here the sequenced sample was peripheral blood, taken after pregnancy. The source is a female donor in good health, enrolled as a control in a pregnancy study.

The chain recombines TRBV30 with TRBJ1-5; no clear D. V was cut by 2 bases and J by 6 bases, with 11 bases left in between. CDR1 GTSNPN and CDR2 SVGIG come from the germline V gene (reference sequence). CDR3 length equals 13 residues. CDR3 sequence: CAWSNNEGQPQHF. For the CDR3, the DNA is TGTGCCTGGAGTAATAATGAGGGTCAGCCCCAGCATTTT.

This chain uses TRBV7-3 with TRBJ2-7, with TRBD2 matching 9 bases. The V gene's germline CDR1 is SGHTA and CDR2 FQGTGA. With 6 bases clipped from V and 3 bases from J, the junction kept 12 bases outside the gene matches. CDR3 length equals 16 residues. The DNA for the CDR3 is TGTGCCAGCAGGCTAGCGGGATCGGGAATGTTCTACGAGCAGTACTTC. It specifies CASRLAGSGMFYEQYF.

This clone has just a few counts. This chain uses TRBV25-1 with TRBJ2-5, with 8 nucleotides matching TRBD1. This CDR3 comprises 15 residues. Germline-derived CDR1 and CDR2 are MGHDK and SYGVNS. V dropped 4 bases and J dropped 8; count of bases not matched to a gene: 12. In DNA, the CDR3 is TGTGCCAGCAGTGCAACCGGGACAGGTACCCATACCCAGTACTTC. Translation gives CASSATGTGTHTQYF. The full variable domain, in which reference TRBV25-1 and TRBJ2-5 provide the parts outside the CDR3, is EADIYQTPRYLVIGTGKKITLECSQTMGHDKMYWYQQDPGMELHLIHYSYGVNSTEKGDLSSESTVSRIRTEHFPLTLESARPSHTSQYLCASSATGTGTHTQYFGPGTRLLVL.

CDR3 residues: CASRRGNSPLHF. The CDR3 DNA is TGTGCCAGTCGTAGGGGGAATTCACCCCTCCACTTT. V usage is TRBV13 and J usage is TRBJ1-6; D is perhaps TRBD1 (6 bases). Trimming took off 9 bases at V and 7 bases at J, with 10 bases between the two ends. Germline CDR1 PRHDT, CDR2 FYEKMQ (reference sequence). The CDR3 has 12 residues.

The CDR3 DNA follows: TGTGCCAGCAGCTTAGGAGCGGGAGGCTCACAAGAGACCCAGTACTTC. It translates to CASSLGAGGSQETQYF. This chain joins TRBV7-8 and TRBJ2-5; 9 bases map to TRBD2. The CDR3 is 16 amino acids. In germline, CDR1 is SGHVS, CDR2 FQNEAQ. V dropped 1 base and J dropped 2; count of bases not matched to a gene: 5.

V gene TRBV18 combines with J gene TRBJ2-7; D call uncertain. V was shortened by 6 bases and J by 2 bases, with 11 bases between the two germline ends. The germline gives CDR1 KGHSH, CDR2 LQKENI. This CDR3 region has 13 residues. CDR3 coding DNA: TGTGCCAGCTCCGGGTCCATCACCTACGAGCAGTACTTC. Its translation: CASSGSITYEQYF. Full variable domain (rest looked up from reference TRBV18 and TRBJ2-7): NAGVMQNPRHLVRRRGQEARLRCSPMKGHSHVYWYRQLPEEGLKFMVYLQKENIIDESGMPKERFSAEFPKEGPSILRIQQVVRGDSAAYFCASSGSITYEQYFGPGTRLTVT.

As to this clone: Other DNA sequences in this specimen translate into the identical CDR3. The chain has TRBV7-2 and TRBJ1-1, with no clear D. The V end lost 1 base, the J end lost 3 bases, and 12 bases lay between the germline ends. Germline CDR1 is SGHTA and CDR2 is FQGNSA. This CDR3 contains 15 residues. CDR3 nucleotides: TGTGCCAGCAGCTTAGGCGGCGTCGGTGACACTGAAGCTTTCTTT. It yields the protein CASSLGGVGDTEAFF.

The rearrangement joins TRBV7-9 to TRBJ2-1; 8 nucleotides agree with TRBD1. The V and J ends lost 4 bases and 7 bases, in that order; junction bases with no gene match: 9. The CDR3 is 15 amino acids. Germline V gene data show CDR1 as SEHNR and CDR2 as FQNEAQ (reference sequence). This CDR3 reads CASSSPGGVGNEQFF. The DNA for the CDR3 is TGTGCCAGCAGCTCCCCAGGGGGCGTTGGAAATGAGCAGTTCTTC.

The chain carries TRBV7-9 and TRBJ1-4; TRBD1 is a possible D gene (5 bases). The V gene's germline CDR1 is SEHNR and CDR2 FQNEAQ (reference sequence). Trimming cost V 4 bases and J 8 bases, with 8 bases left between them. The CDR3 is 12 residues long. The DNA of the CDR3 is TGTGCCAGCAGCTCCCGACAGGAAAAACTGTTTTTT. Translating gives CASSSRQEKLFF.

The chain joins TRBV4-1 to TRBJ2-3, with TRBD1 matching 8 bases. The CDR3 has 14 residues. Germline trimming cut 4 bases from V and 5 bases from J; bases unmatched to any gene: 5. The germline gives CDR1 MGHRA, CDR2 YSYEKL. The CDR3 DNA reads TGCGCCAGCAGCCCCGGACAGGGTTTAGATACGCAGTATTTT. Encoded protein: CASSPGQGLDTQYF.

V gene TRBV29-1 combines with J gene TRBJ2-7; no clear D gene. V was cut by 4 bases and J by 0 bases, with 4 bases left in between. The CDR3 runs to 11 residues. Germline CDR1 SQVTM, CDR2 ANQGSEA. The CDR3 is CSVVNSYEQYF. The DNA for the CDR3 is TGCAGCGTTGTAAACTCCTACGAGCAGTACTTC.

This clone occurred once. This chain connects TRBV29-1 to TRBJ1-2, with TRBD1 matching 7 bases. The CDR3 contains 12 residues. The V and J ends lost 2 bases and 7 bases, in that order; junction bases with no gene match: 4. CDR1 and CDR2 from the germline V gene are SQVTM and ANQGSEA. CDR3 residues: CSVESQGVGYTF. The DNA of the CDR3 is TGCAGCGTTGAAAGTCAGGGGGTTGGCTACACCTTC.

J is TRBJ2-4 and V is TRBV19, with 10 positions matching TRBD2. The trim removed 0 bases at V and 6 bases at J, leaving 5 bases unmatched. Per the germline V gene, CDR1 is LNHDA and CDR2 is SQIVND (reference sequence). The CDR3 loop spans 16 amino acids. CDR3 in DNA: TGTGCCAGTAGTATAGAATTACTAGCGGGACGAAACATTCAGTACTTC. Amino acids: CASSIELLAGRNIQYF.

The chain couples TRBV28 to TRBJ1-5; perhaps TRBD1 as D (5 bases). Trimming left V 5 bases short and J 3 bases short, with 14 bases between. Germline values: CDR1 MDHEN, CDR2 SYDVKM. This CDR3 is 15 amino acids long. The CDR3 coding sequence is TGTGCCAGCAGTCAGCCCGACAGTTACAATCAGCCCCAGCATTTT. Protein product: CASSQPDSYNQPQHF.

The chain joins TRBV9 to TRBJ2-3; 12 bases are a match to TRBD2. V shed 0 bases and J 6 bases; nucleotides not matched to a gene: 11. This CDR3 has 18 amino acids. Germline assignment: CDR1 SGDLS and CDR2 YYNGEE. The CDR3 loop reads CASSVGGGLAGQGDTQYF. DNA for the CDR3: TGTGCCAGCAGCGTAGGGGGGGGACTAGCGGGCCAGGGGGATACGCAGTATTTT. The whole variable domain, remainder taken from reference TRBV9 and TRBJ2-3, is DSGVTQTPKHLITATGQRVTLRCSPRSGDLSVYWYQQSLDQGLQFLIQYYNGEERAKGNILERFSAQQFPDLHSELNLSSLELGDSALYFCASSVGGGLAGQGDTQYFGPGTRLTVL.

CDR3 coding DNA: TGTGCCAGCAGTGGGGGAGGGACTAGCGGTCGGGACGAGCAGTACTTC. As protein: CASSGGGTSGRDEQYF. The chain carries TRBV28 and TRBJ2-7, with TRBD2 matching over 11 bases. The CDR3 runs to 16 residues. Germline CDR1 MDHEN, CDR2 SYDVKM. The J segment lost 5 bases and the V segment lost 5 bases, leaving 11 bases of the junction unmatched. Complete variable domain (other parts from reference TRBV28 and TRBJ2-7): DVKVTQSSRYLVKRTGEKVFLECVQDMDHENMFWYRQDPGLGLRLIYFSYDVKMKEKGDIPEGYSVSREKKERFSLILESASTNQTSMYLCASSGGGTSGRDEQYFGPGTRLTVT.

The chain carries TRBV2 and TRBJ2-1; 11 positions agree with TRBD2. This CDR3 comprises 14 residues. V shed 11 bases, J shed 9 bases, and the junction held 12 bases outside the gene matches. Germline loops: CDR1 SNHLY, CDR2 FYNNEI. Here the CDR3 reads CAAARTSGRSEQFF. CDR3 bases: TGTGCCGCGGCTCGAACTAGCGGGAGAAGTGAGCAGTTCTTC.

A word on this clone: Germline is not matched at one junction end, which may reflect a read error. This rearrangement joins TRBV7-9 to TRBJ1-1, with 10 bases fitting TRBD1. In germline, CDR1 is SEHNR, CDR2 FQNEAQ (reference sequence). CDR3 length: 17 residues. In nucleotides, the CDR3 is TGTGCCAGCAGCATAGCCAAGGGACAGGGGATGAACACTGAAGCTTTCTTT. Protein: CASSIAKGQGMNTEAFF. Based on the CDR3 plus reference TRBV7-9 and TRBJ1-1, the full variable domain is DTGVSQNPRHKITKRGQNVTFRCDPISEHNRLYWYRQTLGQGPEFLTYFQNEAQLEKSRLLSDRFSAERPKGSFSTLEIQRTEQGDSAMYLCASSIAKGQGMNTEAFFGQGTRLTVV.

The CDR3 coding sequence is TGTGCCAGCACCATAAGCGGGACAGGGAAACGTAATGGCTACACCTTC. It translates to CASTISGTGKRNGYTF. The chain carries TRBV28 and TRBJ1-2, with 9 bases lining up with TRBD1. This CDR3 spans 16 amino acids. CDR1 is MDHEN and CDR2 is SYDVKM in the germline V gene. The V gene end was trimmed by 7 bases and the J gene end by 6 bases; junction bases not matched to a gene: 15.

The chain couples TRBV7-2 to TRBJ1-4; no definite D call. In germline, CDR1 is SGHTA, CDR2 FQGNSA. This CDR3 is 15 amino acids long. V lost 1 base, J lost 3 bases, and 9 bases lay in between. CDR3 region: CASSLVGVSNEKLFF. CDR3 sequence (DNA): TGTGCCAGCAGCTTAGTCGGGGTATCTAATGAAAAACTGTTTTTT.

This chain joins TRBV27 and TRBJ1-4; TRBD1 might be the D (5 bases). Trimming pared 8 bases from V and 8 bases from J, leaving 15 bases between. The CDR3 has 13 residues. Germline CDR1 and CDR2: MNHEY and SMNVEV (reference sequence). As DNA, the CDR3 is TGTGCCAGCGCCGGGGGGTTTAGGGAAAAACTGTTTTTT. It codes for CASAGGFREKLFF.

This clone was detected once. CDR3 region: CSVDGQTTDTQYF. CDR3 bases: TGCAGCGTTGATGGTCAGACTACAGATACGCAGTATTTT. The V and J genes are TRBV29-1 and TRBJ2-3; no reliable D call. Germline loops: CDR1 SQVTM, CDR2 ANQGSEA. CDR3 size: 13 residues. The V and J ends lost 3 bases and 3 bases respectively, with 10 bases between them.

V is TRBV6-1 and J is TRBJ1-2; D is undetermined. Germline V gene lookup returns CDR1 MNHNS and CDR2 SASEGT. The V end lost 3 bases, the J end lost 6 bases, and 8 bases lay between the germline ends. The CDR3 consists of 12 residues. This CDR3 reads CASSDFLHGYTF. In DNA form, the CDR3 reads TGTGCCAGCAGTGATTTCCTCCATGGCTACACCTTC.

The chain uses TRBV11-2 and TRBJ1-4; D is unclear. The germline V and J ends were trimmed by 1 base and 0 bases, with 3 bases remaining between them. Germline V gene data show CDR1 as SGHAT and CDR2 as FQNNGV. The CDR3 runs 14 residues. The CDR3 region is CASSLGPTNEKLFF. The CDR3 DNA reads TGTGCCAGCAGCTTAGGGCCAACTAATGAAAAACTGTTTTTT.

The V call is TRBV5-1, the J call TRBJ2-1, with TRBD2 matching 11 bases. The V gene end was trimmed by 1 base and the J gene end by 2 bases; junction bases not matched to a gene: 5. This CDR3 contains 17 residues. Germline V gives CDR1 SGHRS, CDR2 YFSETQ. The CDR3: CASSLRISGGAYNEQFF. Written as DNA, the CDR3 is TGCGCCAGCAGCTTGAGGATTAGCGGGGGGGCCTACAATGAGCAGTTCTTC.

This clone was seen only once. This chain connects TRBV7-6 to TRBJ2-5, with 13 bases matching TRBD2. CDR1 is SGHVS and CDR2 is FNYEAQ in the germline V gene. CDR3 length equals 19 residues. With 5 bases clipped from V and 3 bases from J, the junction kept 15 bases outside the gene matches. Here the CDR3 reads CASSLTSTRTSGRKETQYF. The CDR3 bases are TGTGCCAGCAGCCTTACTTCGACTAGGACTAGCGGGAGAAAAGAGACCCAGTACTTC. The whole variable domain, filled in from reference TRBV7-6 and TRBJ2-5, reads GAGVSQSPRYKVTKRGQDVALRCDPISGHVSLYWYRQALGQGPEFLTYFNYEAQQDKSGLPNDRFSAERPEGSISTLTIQRTEQRDSAMYRCASSLTSTRTSGRKETQYFGPGTRLLVL.

The gene calls are TRBV5-4 and TRBJ2-7; 8 nucleotides line up with TRBD2. In germline, CDR1 is SGHNT, CDR2 YYREEE (reference sequence). The ends lost 3 bases at V and 5 bases at J; junction bases unmatched: 10. The CDR3 is made up of 15 amino acids. The CDR3 here is CASSSPTGGLDEQYF. Here the CDR3 DNA reads TGTGCCAGCAGCTCTCCGACGGGGGGGCTCGACGAGCAGTACTTC.

This chain joins TRBV6-1 and TRBJ1-1; no firm D call. From germline, CDR1 is MNHNS and CDR2 SASEGT. This CDR3 is built from 15 residues. Trimming took off 7 bases at V and 6 bases at J, with 21 bases between the two ends. The CDR3 DNA sequence: TGTGCCAGCACAAAAGCTAGAGGAGCGTGGGCTGAAGCTTTCTTT. Its protein product is CASTKARGAWAEAFF.

The rearrangement uses TRBV30 and TRBJ2-5, with D possibly TRBD1 on 7 matching bases. The germline V gene encodes CDR1 GTSNPN and CDR2 SVGIG (reference sequence). V dropped 3 bases and J dropped 5 bases, with 19 bases sitting between them. This CDR3 region has 15 residues. The CDR3: CAWSGPGGQGETQYF. The CDR3 DNA sequence: TGTGCCTGGAGCGGCCCAGGGGGGCAAGGGGAGACCCAGTACTTC.